Listed below are T cell receptor beta chains from one sample, sequenced in a study of cytomegalovirus exposure and HLA in healthy donors. TCRdb keeps only in-frame clones here, not all; method: immunoSEQ multiplex PCR. This repertoire shows hundreds of thousands of clones, roughly 84% found once; its top ten account for about 2%. Sequenced input: PBMCs. The receptors come from a woman aged 18-30 years in good health and CMV-seropositive. The CDR3 runs from the conserved cysteine through the conserved F or W. The D gene is left open where the match is weak. Clone size is not always given. Where it is, it says once, few, many or a class for expanded clones.

J gene,clone size,D gene,V gene,CDR3 protein,CDR3 DNA
TRBJ1-5,few,.,TRBV6-6,CASGTSRAQSNQPQHF,TGTGCCAGCGGAACTTCCAGGGCCCAATCCAATCAGCCCCAGCATTTT
TRBJ1-4,.,.,TRBV7-9,CASSLSYGRDNEKLFF,TGTGCCAGCAGCTTAAGTTATGGGAGGGATAATGAAAAACTGTTTTTT
TRBJ2-6,.,.,TRBV4-1,CASSQDRGYGANVLTF,TGCGCCAGCAGCCAAGATCGAGGGTATGGGGCCAACGTCCTGACTTTC
TRBJ2-7,.,.,TRBV25-1,CASGAVANPYEQYF,TGTGCCAGCGGCGCGGTAGCGAACCCCTACGAGCAGTACTTC
TRBJ2-2,.,TRBD2,TRBV19,CASSLLAGEETGELFF,TGTGCCAGTAGTTTACTAGCGGGAGAGGAGACCGGGGAGCTGTTTTTT
TRBJ1-2,.,TRBD1,TRBV10-3,CAISQTGGNYGYTF,TGTGCCATCAGCCAAACAGGGGGCAACTATGGCTACACCTTC
TRBJ1-5,.,.,TRBV2,CASSKGGLEAQHF,TGTGCCAGCAGTAAGGGAGGCTTGGAAGCCCAGCATTTT
TRBJ1-5,.,TRBD1,TRBV28,CASRYTTGAGNQPQHF,TGTGCCAGCCGCTACACCACAGGGGCAGGTAATCAGCCCCAGCATTTT
TRBJ2-1,.,TRBD2,TRBV4-2,CASLGGRGYNEQFF,TGTGCCAGTTTAGGAGGGAGGGGCTACAATGAGCAGTTCTTC
TRBJ2-5,.,TRBD2,TRBV5-1,CASSETSGRAAGETQYF,TGCGCCAGCAGCGAAACTAGCGGGAGGGCCGCGGGAGAGACCCAGTACTTC
TRBJ1-5,.,.,TRBV18,CASSRAGVNQPQHF,TGTGCCAGCTCACGAGCAGGTGTCAATCAGCCCCAGCATTTT
TRBJ2-4,.,TRBD2,TRBV6-5,CASSLLAGEGNIQYF,TGTGCCAGCAGTCTACTAGCGGGAGAGGGGAACATTCAGTACTTC
TRBJ2-6,.,.,TRBV5-1,CASSLEVVRGSGANVLTF,TGCGCCAGCAGCTTGGAGGTTGTCAGGGGCTCTGGGGCCAACGTCCTGACTTTC
TRBJ2-1,.,.,TRBV28,CASSFNNEQFF,TGTGCCAGCAGTTTCAACAATGAGCAGTTCTTC
TRBJ1-1,.,.,TRBV7-2,CASSSGGGTEAFF,TGTGCCAGCAGCTCCGGGGGGGGCACTGAAGCTTTCTTT
TRBJ2-1,.,TRBD2,TRBV30,CACRPGLAGVTSSYNEQFF,TGTGCCTGCCGGCCGGGACTAGCGGGAGTTACTAGCTCCTACAATGAGCAGTTCTTC
TRBJ1-5,.,.,TRBV15,CATSSRVGQPQHF,TGTGCCACCAGCAGCAGGGTGGGGCAGCCCCAGCATTTT
TRBJ1-2,.,.,TRBV6-5,CASSYSGSGMGYGYTF,TGTGCCAGCAGTTACTCGGGGAGCGGAATGGGGTATGGCTACACCTTC
TRBJ1-5,.,.,TRBV6-5,CASSPAGYSNQPQHF,TGTGCCAGCAGTCCCGCGGGGTATAGCAATCAGCCCCAGCATTTT
TRBJ1-2,.,.,TRBV9,CASSVDPGDGYGYTF,TGTGCCAGCAGCGTAGATCCGGGGGACGGCTATGGCTACACCTTC